Detailed here is one T cell receptor (beta chain). Gene names and germline match the mouse. The CDR3 extends 1 residue past the end of the read, so its final part is completed from the germline J gene. The sample contains more than one DNA sequence encoding this CDR3. Trimming cost V 1 base and J 0 bases, with 4 bases left between them. Germline CDR1 reads SNHLY; CDR2 reads FYNGKV (reference sequence). The CDR3 contains 14 residues. Some clones are missing from TCRdb's copy, which holds only in-frame ones; the method was immunoSEQ multiplex PCR. The sample has about 6,900 clones; around 46% are singletons. Time point of the sample: mouse harvest day 7 after allogeneic transplant. Tail vein injection delivered 10^7 T-cell-depleted bone marrow cells and 10^6 splenic CD5+ T cells. The sample originates from a study of tissue T cells after allogeneic stem cell transplantation.

The source of this sequence is a female BALB/c mouse given C57BL/6 T cells with graft-versus-host disease after an allogeneic hematopoietic cell transplant. The chain couples TRBV3 to TRBJ1-3, with no clear D. Sequencing was carried out using gut tissue. The CDR3 spells CASSLGNSGNTLYF. The sequenced CDR3 bases are TGTGCCAGCAGCTTAGGGAATTCTGGAAATACGCTCTAT.